The rows below give T cell receptor beta chains drawn from one sample of a study of CXCR3-negative and CXCR3-positive naive CD8 T cells. With the 5' RACE reads reprocessed, TCRdb shows one record per CDR3 protein and no DNA. Its listing shows about 92,000 distinct CDR3 sequences. Material for sequencing was naive CXCR3- CD8+ T cells from blood. The source is a human donor in good health. Some clones in this sample may be carry-over from other donors' samples. Each CDR3 is given with its conserved first and last residue. The order of the fields is V gene, J gene, CDR3 protein.

TRBV11-2	TRBJ2-7	CASKLEQGNYEQYF
TRBV20-1	TRBJ2-1	CSARPLSSYNEQFF
TRBV2	TRBJ2-3	CASSEAGGTWEQYF
TRBV21-1	TRBJ2-7	CASSARTDSYEQYF
TRBV19	TRBJ2-3	CASSTQREGEDTQYF
TRBV15	TRBJ2-5	CATSRDRLTQETQYF
TRBV29-1	TRBJ2-1	CSVLGQGTQAYNEQFF
TRBV7-9	TRBJ1-2	CASSLAPPYGYTF
TRBV29-1	TRBJ2-3	CSVGSSADTQYF
TRBV20-1	TRBJ1-4	CSASPPTGVPKKLFF
TRBV18	TRBJ2-3	CASSGAPSTDTQYF
TRBV7-9	TRBJ2-1	CASSQEGRASYNEQFF
TRBV7-2	TRBJ2-7	CASSLGPGVSYEQYF
TRBV5-1	TRBJ1-2	CASSLADRLLTF